The rows below give T cell receptor beta chains drawn from one sample of a study of OX40 agonist ivuxolimab in advanced cancers. Some clones are missing from TCRdb's copy, which holds only in-frame ones; the method was immunoSEQ multiplex PCR. The sample holds roughly 64,000 clones; roughly 90% are singletons and the top ten take approximately 0.44%. The sequencing used CD4+ or CD8+ T cells sorted from blood, collected in a trial of the OX40 agonist ivuxolimab. These TCRs come from an adult with an advanced solid tumor such as melanoma, head and neck, liver or kidney cancer. The CDR3 runs from the conserved cysteine through the conserved F or W. D genes are given only for firm matches. A clone size is listed for some rows: how often the clone was seen (once, few, many), or a class if it is expanded.

CDR3 DNA | CDR3 protein | clone size | D gene | J gene | V gene
TGTGCCTGGACAGGCCGTAGCTCCTACAATGAGCAGTTCTTC | CAWTGRSSYNEQFF | NA | NA | TRBJ2-1 | TRBV30
TGTGCCAGCAGCTTCGGGGCCCCGCAGTCCAAAAGGGCGGAGCAGTACTTC | CASSFGAPQSKRAEQYF | NA | NA | TRBJ2-7 | TRBV5-6
TGTGCCAGTACCGTGTCAGGTGTCGGGGACTATGGCTACACCTTC | CASTVSGVGDYGYTF | NA | NA | TRBJ1-2 | TRBV19
TGTGCCAGCAGTGAAGCATCGGTGAACACCGGGGAGCTGTTTTTT | CASSEASVNTGELFF | NA | NA | TRBJ2-2 | TRBV2
TGTGCCTGGAGTCTCCCCGGCCCCTACGAGCAGTACTTC | CAWSLPGPYEQYF | NA | NA | TRBJ2-7 | TRBV30
TGTGCCAGCAGCCCCAGCCTTAATGAAAAACTGTTTTTT | CASSPSLNEKLFF | NA | NA | TRBJ1-4 | TRBV9
TGTGCCAGCAGCGTAGCTTATTTAGGTGCAGAGCAGTTCTTC | CASSVAYLGAEQFF | NA | NA | TRBJ2-1 | TRBV9
TGTGCCAGTAATCGCGACAGGTCGGACCGTGGCTACACCTTC | CASNRDRSDRGYTF | NA | NA | TRBJ1-2 | TRBV19
TGTGCCAGCAGGTATTCGTCTCTGAGGGGGGCCTACGAGCAGTACTTC | CASRYSSLRGAYEQYF | NA | NA | TRBJ2-7 | TRBV27
TGCGCCAGCAGCCAAGAGACTAGCGGGAGCCCAGGTGAGCAGTTCTTC | CASSQETSGSPGEQFF | NA | TRBD2 | TRBJ2-1 | TRBV4-1
TGTGCCAGCAGTTACTCGTTTACACACGAGCAGTACTTC | CASSYSFTHEQYF | NA | NA | TRBJ2-7 | TRBV6-5
TGTGCCAGCAGCTCCTGGACCGAAAACACCGGGGAGCTGTTTTTT | CASSSWTENTGELFF | few | NA | TRBJ2-2 | TRBV11-2
TGTGCCAGCAGCGTAGGCCGTGGGGTAGGGCAAGAGACCCAGTACTTC | CASSVGRGVGQETQYF | NA | NA | TRBJ2-5 | TRBV9
TGCGCCAGCAGCTTGGTCCCCGAGTACACCGGGGAGCTGTTTTTT | CASSLVPEYTGELFF | NA | NA | TRBJ2-2 | TRBV5-1
TGTGCCAGCAGCTTAGCGCCTGGCGGGCTTAACGGGGAGCTGTTTTTT | CASSLAPGGLNGELFF | NA | NA | TRBJ2-2 | TRBV7-6
TGCGCCAGCAGCCAAGACTTGACGGCCTCCTACAATGAGCAGTTCTTC | CASSQDLTASYNEQFF | NA | NA | TRBJ2-1 | TRBV4-1
TGTGCCAGCAGACGTAACCCTTGGACAATCGCGGGGGAAAAACTGTTTTTT | CASRRNPWTIAGEKLFF | NA | NA | TRBJ1-4 | TRBV27
TGTGCCGAAGAAGAGGGGGGATGTGGCTACACCTTC | CAEEEGGCGYTF | NA | NA | TRBJ1-2 | TRBV30
TGCGCCAGCAGCCAGGGGATGGGGGCTGGAAACACCATATATTTT | CASSQGMGAGNTIYF | NA | NA | TRBJ1-3 | TRBV4-1
TGTGCCAGCAATCCCGAGACAGGAAACACTGAAGCTTTCTTT | CASNPETGNTEAFF | NA | NA | TRBJ1-1 | TRBV6-6